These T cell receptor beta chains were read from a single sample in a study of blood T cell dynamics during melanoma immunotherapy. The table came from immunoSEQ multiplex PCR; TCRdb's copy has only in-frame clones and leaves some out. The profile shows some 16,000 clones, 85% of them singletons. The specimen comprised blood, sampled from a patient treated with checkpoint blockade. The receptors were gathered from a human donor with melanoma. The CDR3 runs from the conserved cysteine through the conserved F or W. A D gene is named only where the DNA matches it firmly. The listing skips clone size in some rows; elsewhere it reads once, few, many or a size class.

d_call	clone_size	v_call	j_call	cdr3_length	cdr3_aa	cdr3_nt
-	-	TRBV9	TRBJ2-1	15	CASSVVREQYNEQFF	TGTGCCAGCAGCGTAGTCCGGGAACAATACAATGAGCAGTTCTTC
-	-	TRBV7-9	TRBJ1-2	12	CASSLGGYGYTF	TGTGCCAGCAGCCTCGGGGGCTATGGCTACACCTTC
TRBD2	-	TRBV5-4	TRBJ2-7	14	CASSPGEGPYEQYF	TGTGCCAGCAGCCCCGGGGAGGGTCCCTACGAGCAGTACTTC
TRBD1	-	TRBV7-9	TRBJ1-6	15	CASSTRTGLNSPLHF	TGTGCCAGCAGCACTCGGACAGGACTAAATTCACCCCTCCACTTT
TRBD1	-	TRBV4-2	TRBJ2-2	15	CASRRTGSNTGELFF	TGTGCCAGCAGGCGGACAGGCTCGAACACCGGGGAGCTGTTTTTT
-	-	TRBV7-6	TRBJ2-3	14	CASSSLGGTDTQYF	TGTGCCAGCAGCTCGTTGGGAGGCACAGATACGCAGTATTTT
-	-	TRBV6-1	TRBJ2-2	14	CASSEGPGTGELFF	TGTGCCAGCAGTGAAGGTCCAGGCACCGGGGAGCTGTTTTTT
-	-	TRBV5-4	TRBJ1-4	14	CASSLSATNEKLFF	TGTGCCAGCAGCCTCAGCGCAACTAATGAAAAACTGTTTTTT
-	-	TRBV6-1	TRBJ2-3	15	CASRVGGAATDTQYF	TGTGCCAGCAGGGTGGGGGGGGCAGCTACAGATACGCAGTATTTT
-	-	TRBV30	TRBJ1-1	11	CAWSQGTEAFF	TGTGCCTGGAGCCAGGGAACTGAAGCTTTCTTT
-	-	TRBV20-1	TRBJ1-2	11	CSAVVSPGYTF	TGCAGTGCGGTGGTCTCCCCTGGCTACACCTTC
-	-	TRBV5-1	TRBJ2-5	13	CASSLYRSETQYF	TGCGCCAGCAGCTTGTACAGGTCGGAGACCCAGTACTTC
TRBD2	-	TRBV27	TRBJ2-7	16	CASSPSSGGREYEQYF	TGTGCCAGCAGTCCCTCCTCCGGGGGGAGAGAGTACGAGCAGTACTTC
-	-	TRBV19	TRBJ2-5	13	CAKSGGSRETQYF	TGTGCCAAGTCGGGGGGCAGCCGAGAGACCCAGTACTTC
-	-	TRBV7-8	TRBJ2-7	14	CASSLVRVGYEQYF	TGTGCCAGCAGCTTAGTCAGGGTAGGCTACGAGCAGTACTTC
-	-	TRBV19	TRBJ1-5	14	CASSRREYNQPQHF	TGTGCCAGTAGTCGCAGGGAGTACAATCAGCCCCAGCATTTT
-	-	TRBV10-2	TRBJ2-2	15	CASSAGTPNTGELFF	TGCGCCAGCAGTGCCGGGACCCCGAACACCGGGGAGCTGTTTTTT
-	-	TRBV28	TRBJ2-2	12	CASSLETGELFF	TGTGCCAGCAGCCTCGAAACCGGGGAGCTGTTTTTT
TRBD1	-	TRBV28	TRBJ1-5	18	CASSHPPGQVKKNQPQHF	TGTGCCAGCAGTCACCCCCCGGGACAGGTAAAAAAAAATCAGCCCCAGCATTTT
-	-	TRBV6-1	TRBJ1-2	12	CASAPGTYGYTF	TGTGCCAGCGCCCCCGGGACCTATGGCTACACCTTC
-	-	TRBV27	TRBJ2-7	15	CASSLFTEYSYEQYF	TGTGCCAGCAGTTTGTTTACTGAGTACTCCTACGAGCAGTACTTC
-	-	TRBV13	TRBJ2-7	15	CASSLGGPRAYEQYF	TGTGCCAGCAGCTTAGGGGGACCGCGGGCTTACGAGCAGTACTTC
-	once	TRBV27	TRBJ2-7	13	CASSYQPDYEQYF	TGTGCCAGCAGTTACCAGCCGGACTACGAGCAGTACTTC
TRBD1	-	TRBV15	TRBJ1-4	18	CATSRAIFGDRTFEKLFF	TGTGCCACCAGCAGAGCTATCTTTGGGGACAGGACGTTTGAAAAACTGTTTTTT
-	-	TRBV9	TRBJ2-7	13	CASSVGAGYEQYF	TGTGCCAGCAGCGTTGGCGCGGGGTACGAGCAGTACTTC
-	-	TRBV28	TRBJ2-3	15	CASSSSGTSTDTQYF	TGTGCCAGCAGTTCATCCGGGACTTCCACAGATACGCAGTATTTT
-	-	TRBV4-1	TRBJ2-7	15	CASSQASFSAYEQYF	TGCGCCAGCAGCCAAGCTTCGTTCAGTGCCTACGAGCAGTACTTC
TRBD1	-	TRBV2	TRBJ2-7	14	CASNPDRGPYEQYF	TGTGCCAGCAACCCCGACAGGGGTCCCTACGAGCAGTACTTC
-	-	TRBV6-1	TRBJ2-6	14	CASSHHSLANVLTF	TGTGCCAGCAGCCACCACTCATTGGCCAACGTCCTGACTTTC
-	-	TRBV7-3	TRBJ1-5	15	CASSPLPAQRQPQHF	TGTGCCAGCAGCCCTCTGCCGGCCCAACGTCAGCCCCAGCATTTT
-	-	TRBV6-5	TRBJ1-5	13	CASRRTGNQPQHF	TGTGCCAGCAGACGGACAGGCAATCAGCCCCAGCATTTT
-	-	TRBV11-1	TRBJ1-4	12	CAKKTPSEKLFF	TGTGCCAAAAAAACCCCCTCTGAAAAACTGTTTTTT
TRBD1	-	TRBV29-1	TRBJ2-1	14	CSVLDRGPYNEQFF	TGCAGCGTCCTGGACAGGGGCCCCTACAATGAGCAGTTCTTC
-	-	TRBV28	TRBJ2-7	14	CASSFGGNNYEQYF	TGTGCCAGCAGTTTCGGTGGCAACAACTACGAGCAGTACTTC
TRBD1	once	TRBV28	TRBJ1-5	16	CAAWPLLQGWGQPQHF	TGTGCCGCATGGCCCCTATTACAGGGGTGGGGGCAGCCCCAGCATTTT
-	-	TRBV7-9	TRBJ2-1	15	CASSQKATSRDEQFF	TGTGCCAGCAGCCAAAAGGCCACTTCGCGCGATGAGCAGTTCTTC
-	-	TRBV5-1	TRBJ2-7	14	CASSFGQGLDEQYF	TGCGCCAGCAGCTTTGGGCAGGGGCTGGACGAGCAGTACTTC
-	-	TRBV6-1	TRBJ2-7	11	CASSDTYEQYF	TGTGCCAGCAGTGACACCTACGAGCAGTACTTC
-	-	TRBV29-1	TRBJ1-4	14	CSVEDDGLNEKLFF	TGCAGCGTTGAAGATGATGGGCTTAACGAAAAACTGTTTTTT
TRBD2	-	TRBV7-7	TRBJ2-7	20	CASSLRSGTSGGQSSYEQYF	TGTGCCAGCAGCTTACGTTCCGGGACTAGCGGGGGCCAGAGCTCCTACGAGCAGTACTTC
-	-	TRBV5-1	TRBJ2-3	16	CASSLFLGERTDTQYF	TGCGCCAGCAGCTTGTTTCTGGGGGAGCGCACAGATACGCAGTATTTT
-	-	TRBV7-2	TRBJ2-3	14	CASSLWLASDTQYF	TGTGCCAGCAGCTTATGGCTAGCGTCAGATACGCAGTATTTT
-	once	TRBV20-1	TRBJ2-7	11	CSASLNYEQYF	TGCAGTGCTAGTTTGAACTACGAGCAGTACTTC
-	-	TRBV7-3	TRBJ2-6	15	CASSLGMPGANVLTF	TGTGCCAGCAGCTTAGGTATGCCCGGGGCCAACGTCCTGACTTTC
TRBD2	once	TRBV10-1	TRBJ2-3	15	CASGTSGEEADTQYF	TGCGCCAGCGGGACTAGCGGGGAGGAGGCAGATACGCAGTATTTT
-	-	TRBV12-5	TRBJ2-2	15	CASGLVRGLTGELFF	TGTGCTAGTGGTTTGGTCAGGGGCCTCACCGGGGAGCTGTTTTTT